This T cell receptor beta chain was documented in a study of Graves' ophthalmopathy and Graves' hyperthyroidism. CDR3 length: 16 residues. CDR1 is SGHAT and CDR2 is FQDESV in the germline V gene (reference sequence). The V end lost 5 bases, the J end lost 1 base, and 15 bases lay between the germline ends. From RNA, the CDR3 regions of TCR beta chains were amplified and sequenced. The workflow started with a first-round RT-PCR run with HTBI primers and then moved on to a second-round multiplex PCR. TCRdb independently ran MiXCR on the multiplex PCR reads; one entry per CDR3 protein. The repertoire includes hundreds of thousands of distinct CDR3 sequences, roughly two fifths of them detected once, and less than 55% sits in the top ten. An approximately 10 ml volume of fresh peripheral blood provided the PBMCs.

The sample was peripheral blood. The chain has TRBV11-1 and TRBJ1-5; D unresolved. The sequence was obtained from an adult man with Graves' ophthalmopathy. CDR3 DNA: TGTGCCAGCAGCCCCCTAGGCACCATAAGCAATCAGCCCCAGCATTTT. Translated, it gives CASSPLGTISNQPQHF.